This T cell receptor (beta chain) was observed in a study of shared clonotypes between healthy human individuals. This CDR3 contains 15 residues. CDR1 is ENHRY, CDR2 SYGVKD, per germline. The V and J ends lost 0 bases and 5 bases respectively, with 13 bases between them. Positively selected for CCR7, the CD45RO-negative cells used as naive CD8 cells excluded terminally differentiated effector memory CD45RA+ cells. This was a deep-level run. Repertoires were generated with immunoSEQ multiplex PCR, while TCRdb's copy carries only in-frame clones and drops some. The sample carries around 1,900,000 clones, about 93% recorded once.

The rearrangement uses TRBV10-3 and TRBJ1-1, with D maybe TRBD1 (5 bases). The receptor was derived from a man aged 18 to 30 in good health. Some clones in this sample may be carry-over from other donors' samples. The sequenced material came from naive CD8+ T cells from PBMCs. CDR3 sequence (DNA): TGTGCCATCAGTGAGTCGAAGCGGGGGGAGACTGAAGCTTTCTTT. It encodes CAISESKRGETEAFF.